These 12 T cell receptor beta chains were sequenced from one sample in a study of T cells in Graves' hyperthyroidism and ophthalmopathy. TCR beta CDR3 sequences were amplified from RNA transcripts. Carried out on the TCR CDR3, a first-round RT-PCR used the HTBI primer set. TCRdb re-derived calls from the multiplex PCR reads in MiXCR, one entry per CDR3 protein. The profile covers 500,000 to 750,000 distinct CDR3 sequences, with about 14% appearing a single time and 6.5% to 9% taken by the ten largest. The source material was blood. The receptors come from a woman between 18 and 29 years old with Graves' ophthalmopathy.

Many counts were recorded for this clonotype. The chain has TRBV28 and TRBJ2-3; D not resolved. The CDR3 has 17 residues. V gave up 0 bases and J gave up 4 bases, with 17 bases separating them. Per the germline V gene, CDR1 is MDHEN and CDR2 is SYDVKM. In DNA, the CDR3 is TGTGCCAGCAGTTTATGGGGAAGGCGGCTATTAGCAGATACGCAGTATTTT. This codes for CASSLWGRRLLADTQYF.

This clonotype was observed at least ten times. V is TRBV6-1 and J is TRBJ1-5; possibly TRBD1 for D (5 bases). The germline gives CDR1 MNHNS, CDR2 SASEGT. The CDR3 is 20 residues long. Between the trimmed V and J ends, which lost 3 bases and 0 bases, there was a span of 24 bases. CDR3 protein: CASSDAGAHGGFYSNQPQHF. The CDR3 DNA sequence: TGTGCCAGCAGTGATGCCGGGGCACATGGCGGGTTTTATAGCAATCAGCCCCAGCATTTT.

The chain links TRBV2 to TRBJ2-3, with 10 nucleotides matching TRBD2. CDR1 SNHLY and CDR2 FYNNEI come from the germline V gene. The V gene end was trimmed by 7 bases and the J gene end by 4 bases; junction bases not matched to a gene: 5. The CDR3 extends over 14 amino acids. This chain's CDR3 is CASNPSGRSDTQYF. Written as DNA, the CDR3 is TGTGCCAGCAACCCTAGCGGGAGATCAGATACGCAGTATTTT.

This clonotype was detected only a few times. The CDR3 coding sequence is TGCAGTGCTAAAGCGTTTGGCTACACCTTC. Amino acids: CSAKAFGYTF. The chain joins TRBV20-1 to TRBJ1-2; D is ambiguous. CDR1 is DFQATT and CDR2 is SNEGSKA in the germline V gene (reference sequence). Trimming took off 4 bases at V and 7 bases at J, with 7 bases between the two ends. This CDR3 is built from 10 residues.

The J gene is TRBJ1-2, the V gene TRBV20-1; D call uncertain. The CDR3 totals 13 residues. CDR1 DFQATT and CDR2 SNEGSKA come from the germline V gene (reference sequence). V dropped 3 bases and J dropped 2 bases, with 10 bases sitting between them. The CDR3 coding sequence is TGCAGTGCTAGCATATTTTCGAACTATGGCTACACCTTC. Translated, it gives CSASIFSNYGYTF.

This clonotype was picked up many times. The chain links TRBV6-2 or TRBV6-3 to TRBJ2-5; D possibly corresponds to TRBD1 (6 bases). CDR1 is MNHEY and CDR2 is SVGEGT in the germline V gene. Trimming shortened V by 1 base and J by 2 bases, and 20 bases separated the two germline ends. The length of the CDR3 is 18 residues. The CDR3 here is CASSYYGLVDRKQETQYF. CDR3 DNA sequence: TGTGCCAGCAGTTACTACGGTTTGGTGGACAGAAAACAAGAGACCCAGTACTTC.

V gene TRBV18 combines with J gene TRBJ1-4; no reliable D call. The CDR3 is made up of 16 amino acids. CDR1 and CDR2 (germline): KGHSH, LQKENI. The ends were cut back, 0 bases at V and 3 bases at J, with 11 bases in the middle. Here the CDR3 reads CASSPPIGNANEKLFF. CDR3 nucleotides: TGTGCCAGCTCACCACCGATCGGGAATGCTAATGAAAAACTGTTTTTT.

This clonotype has more than one count but fewer than ten. This chain joins TRBV19 and TRBJ2-7; 8 nucleotides line up with TRBD1. The V gene's germline CDR1 is LNHDA and CDR2 SQIVND (reference sequence). The junction had 6 bases not matched to a gene; V was cut back by 4 bases and J by 4 bases. CDR3 size: 14 residues. The CDR3 protein is CASSKDRVEYEQYF. The CDR3, as DNA: TGTGCCAGTAGTAAGGACAGGGTAGAGTACGAGCAGTACTTC. Supplemented by reference TRBV19 and TRBJ2-7, the full variable domain reads DGGITQSPKYLFRKEGQNVTLSCEQNLNHDAMYWYRQDPGQGLRLIYYSQIVNDFQKGDIAEGYSVSREKKESFPLTVTSAQKNPTAFYLCASSKDRVEYEQYFGPGTRLTVT.

This clonotype turned up a few times. The chain employs TRBV7-9 and TRBJ2-3, with D hard to call. The CDR3 length is 11 residues. The germline V gene encodes CDR1 SEHNR and CDR2 FQNEAQ (reference sequence). V lost 8 bases and J 4 bases, leaving 7 bases between the germline ends. The CDR3 DNA reads TGTGCCAGCTCCACGCCAGATACGCAGTATTTT. This translates into CASSTPDTQYF.

In its sample, this clonotype was seen a few times. The rearrangement links TRBV5-1 to TRBJ2-5, with 9 bases that match TRBD2. CDR3 length equals 15 residues. CDR1 and CDR2 (germline): SGHRS, YFSETQ. The V segment lost 6 bases and the J segment 3 bases; nucleotides outside the gene matches: 9. The CDR3 DNA follows: TGCGCCAGCAACAACCTAGGCGGGAGGGAAGAGACCCAGTACTTC. It encodes CASNNLGGREETQYF.

This clonotype was found many times. The chain employs TRBV9 and TRBJ2-2, with no clear D. V was shortened by 1 base and J by 5 bases, with 6 bases between the two germline ends. The CDR3 spans 13 residues. Germline V gene data show CDR1 as SGDLS and CDR2 as YYNGEE. CDR3 in DNA: TGTGCCAGCAGCGTACTCATAACCGGGGAGCTGTTTTTT. Residues: CASSVLITGELFF.

With respect to this clonotype: Relative to the germline gene, one junction end is altered; a read error may explain this. The chain joins TRBV7-3 to TRBJ2-5; D possibly corresponds to TRBD1 (5 bases). Germline V CDR1 and CDR2: SGHTA, FQGTGA. This CDR3 region has 14 residues. The CDR3 region is CASSLGRAQEAQYF. DNA of the CDR3: TGTGCCAGCAGCTTAGGCAGGGCTCAAGAGGCCCAGTACTTC.